This T cell receptor (beta chain) was obtained from a study of neoadjuvant anti-PD-1 for oral cavity cancer (dated by TCRdb to the early 2020s). A note on the overall study: Before curative-intent surgical resection, most patients were given three to four biweekly doses of nivolumab at 3 mg/kg. Responders were defined as patients with complete response, partial response or stable disease by RECIST 1.1; non-responders were defined as patients with progression. The parent correlative cohort had roughly 12 patients and a response rate of 25% to 35%. For patients who did not progress, a fourth nivolumab dose was given around day 43, followed by definitive surgical resection on days 50-56.

Points on this clone: This receptor's antigen is unknown. Per-nucleotide qualities are absent, and no much larger clonotype sits a single base away.

CDR1 and CDR2 are read off the germline V gene as LGHNA and YSLEER. There are 15 amino acids in the CDR3, from cysteine to phenylalanine inclusive. The retained sequence is limited to the CDR3, 45 bases, with the frame set at the first base. At the junction V is shortened by 3 bases and J by 1 base, with 11 bases in between. The label giving this sample's time point can be read as: before neoadjuvant nivolumab. Patients were newly diagnosed with stage II-IVA oral cavity squamous cell carcinoma and had received no prior systemic or radiation treatment. The cohort consisted of patients with HPV-negative, locally advanced oral cavity squamous cell carcinoma. No culture maintenance or expansion was done, as the peripheral blood mononuclear cells went straight to analysis. Samples came from a longitudinal correlative study of a single-arm phase II trial of neoadjuvant nivolumab in oral cavity squamous cell carcinoma. Subject-matched pre- and post-treatment PBMCs and tumors from three responders and three non-responders were subjected to genomic DNA-based TCRbeta sequencing. Peripheral blood mononuclear cells were collected before nivolumab treatment and again after treatment, at the time of surgery. Genomic DNA was isolated from PBMCs using the Maxwell RSC DNA from Cells kit.

Overall study outcomes, separate from this receptor: Higher pretreatment blood Treg/Th17 ratios correlated with higher pretreatment blood TCRbeta clonality and lower post-treatment tumor TCRbeta clonality. Only three patients per response group were included in the TCR analyses, and larger cohorts for validation were called for by the authors. After neoadjuvant nivolumab, significantly higher T cell clonality (Gini index) was found within PBMCs in non-responders than in responders.

For deep sequencing, PBMC libraries mostly used about 0.45 ug of input genomic DNA, with six replicates for each sample. The immunoSEQ hsTCRbeta kit was used to prepare TCRbeta libraries according to the manufacturer's instructions. The finished libraries were brought together in one pool at approximately 3 nM, which was then read using an Illumina NovaSeq 6000 S4 flow cell. Processing in the source paper ran as follows. Raw data preprocessing and quality control were performed with the immunoSEQ Analyzer. The analysis was limited to productive rearrangements, and each clonotype was defined by a unique CDR3 amino acid sequence. Repertoire clonality was estimated as the Gini-Simpson index, computed with the R package tcR. Gini indices were compared with Student's t test, and associations with tumor size change were assessed by Pearson correlation. In its TCRdb copy, this immuneACCESS table keeps in-frame sequences only and misses some clones. Where compared with another copy, unresolved V genes explain less than half of these, and the others have no known cause. V and J calls and clone size are given by that table; D and trimming were obtained from the DNA. The sample table holds fewer than 7,000 clones, of which just under 75% were seen once. Together, the top ten hold roughly 2.6% of the sample.

Rearrangement joined TRBV4-3 to TRBJ2-3; D gene: possibly TRBD1, on 6 matching bases. The origin of this receptor is a person between 35 and 79 years old with oral cavity squamous cell carcinoma. The sample consisted of PBMCs, taken before nivolumab (anti-PD-1) treatment. The sequenced DNA is TGCGCCAGCAGCCAGCAGGGGCGTCGCACAGATACGCAGTATTTT. Its protein product is CASSQQGRRTDTQYF.